Below are 13 T cell receptor beta chains sequenced from a single sample in a study of T cell responses to AZD1222 COVID-19 vaccine. TCRdb's copy holds only in-frame clones and misses some; the assay was immunoSEQ multiplex PCR. The sample carries over 90,000 clones, roughly nine tenths recorded once. Sample: peripheral blood, taken on day 0 of AZD1222 vaccination. Source of these receptors: an adult in good health.

The chain carries TRBV18 and TRBJ1-1, with D perhaps matching TRBD1 (5 bases). The germline V gene has CDR1 KGHSH and CDR2 LQKENI. Trimming removed 1 base from V and 10 bases from J, with 13 bases in between. The CDR3 runs 13 residues. CDR3 amino acids: CASSPRLGEGAFF. The CDR3 DNA reads TGTGCCAGCTCACCACGTCTAGGGGAGGGAGCTTTCTTT.

The chain links TRBV7-9 to TRBJ2-7; D call uncertain. CDR1 is SEHNR, CDR2 FQNEAQ, per germline (reference sequence). CDR3 length: 11 amino acids. Trimming took off 7 bases at V and 7 bases at J, with 11 bases between the two ends. CDR3 sequence (DNA): TGTGCCAGCACTCTAGGAGAAGAGCAGTACTTC. It translates to CASTLGEEQYF.

The genes are TRBV20-1 and TRBJ1-5; D possibly corresponds to TRBD1 (5 bases). The V end was cut by 3 bases, the J end by 4 bases, with 10 bases between. This CDR3 comprises 13 residues. Germline V gene sequence: CDR1 DFQATT, CDR2 SNEGSKA (reference sequence). The CDR3 sequence is CSASQGINQPQHF. CDR3 coding DNA: TGCAGTGCTAGTCAGGGTATTAATCAGCCCCAGCATTTT.

The rearrangement links TRBV4-1 to TRBJ2-6; 7 bases map to TRBD2. The CDR3 spans 17 residues. CDR1 MGHRA and CDR2 YSYEKL come from the germline V gene. Trimming removed 0 bases from V and 4 bases from J; junction bases left unmatched: 6. CDR3 DNA sequence: TGCGCCAGCAGCCAAGATGGGAGGGTTCAAGGGGCCAACGTCCTGACTTTC. Translation gives CASSQDGRVQGANVLTF.

The J gene is TRBJ1-4, the V gene TRBV2, with D possibly TRBD1 on 6 matching bases. The V end was cut by 8 bases, the J end by 3 bases, with 13 bases between. Germline lookup yields CDR1 SNHLY and CDR2 FYNNEI. The CDR3 runs to 14 residues. The CDR3: CASANRAANEKLFF. The CDR3 region has the DNA TGTGCCAGCGCAAACAGGGCGGCTAATGAAAAACTGTTTTTT.

This clone was picked up one time. The V and J genes are TRBV6-4 and TRBJ2-1, with 11 bases identical to TRBD2. Trimming took 3 bases from V and 6 from J; bases not matched to a gene: 10. This CDR3 is 17 amino acids long. Per germline, CDR1 MRHNA and CDR2 SNTAGT. This CDR3 is CASSEVGLAGGLNEQFF. The CDR3 DNA sequence: TGTGCCAGCAGTGAGGTTGGGCTAGCGGGAGGACTCAATGAGCAGTTCTTC.

J is TRBJ1-2 and V is TRBV27; TRBD1 matches 10 bases. Germline V gene sequence: CDR1 MNHEY, CDR2 SMNVEV (reference sequence). The V and J ends lost 8 bases and 8 bases, in that order; junction bases with no gene match: 5. This CDR3 is built from 12 residues. CDR3 coding DNA: TGTGCCAGCTTGGACAGGGGGGGCGGCTACACCTTC. It encodes CASLDRGGGYTF.

The chain recombines TRBV18 with TRBJ2-7; no clear D. Trimming took off 2 bases at V and 8 bases at J, with 13 bases between the two ends. The germline V gene has CDR1 KGHSH and CDR2 LQKENI. CDR3 length: 13 amino acids. DNA for the CDR3: TGTGCCAGCTCACCAGTAGAGAGTGAGAAGCAGTACTTC. The encoded protein is CASSPVESEKQYF.

The chain is built from TRBV6-4 and TRBJ2-1; 11 positions agree with TRBD2. This CDR3 region has 15 residues. Germline CDR1 MRHNA, CDR2 SNTAGT. J lost 4 bases, V lost 8 bases, and 7 bases had no gene match. The CDR3 nucleotides read TGTGCCAGCTCTTCTACTAGCGGGGGATACAATGAGCAGTTCTTC. Its translation: CASSSTSGGYNEQFF.

The V gene is TRBV5-4, the J gene TRBJ2-1; TRBD2 aligns across 8 bases. There are 14 residues in the CDR3. V trimming: 0 bases; J trimming: 7 bases; junction bases outside the gene matches: 3. Germline loops: CDR1 SGHNT, CDR2 YYREEE (reference sequence). CDR3 DNA: TGTGCCAGCAGCTTGGGCACTAGCGGAAATGAGCAGTTCTTC. Translation: CASSLGTSGNEQFF.

Points on this clone: The sample contains more than one DNA sequence encoding this CDR3. This chain uses TRBV28 with TRBJ1-2, with D possibly matching TRBD1 (5 bases). The germline V gene encodes CDR1 MDHEN and CDR2 SYDVKM. Trimming cost V 5 bases and J 5 bases, with 9 bases left between them. This CDR3 is built from 12 residues. The CDR3 bases are TGTGCCAGCAGTCTCGACAGTTATGGCTACACCTTC. Translation: CASSLDSYGYTF.

This chain uses TRBV28 with TRBJ2-6; 8 bases line up with TRBD1. The CDR3 consists of 15 residues. Germline CDR1 reads MDHEN; CDR2 reads SYDVKM. V shed 8 bases and J 3 bases; nucleotides not matched to a gene: 6. In DNA form, the CDR3 reads TGTGCCAGCGTATCAGGGGGCGGTGGGGCCAACGTCCTGACTTTC. Protein sequence: CASVSGGGGANVLTF.

This chain joins TRBV2 and TRBJ1-1; TRBD1 matches 7 bases. The germline V gene encodes CDR1 SNHLY and CDR2 FYNNEI. The CDR3 runs 14 residues. Trimming removed 8 bases from V and 2 bases from J; junction bases left unmatched: 8. The CDR3 loop is CASGAGTVNTEAFF. The CDR3 coding sequence is TGTGCCAGCGGGGCCGGGACAGTTAACACTGAAGCTTTCTTT.